This is a list of T cell receptor beta chains from one sample in a study of blood T cell repertoires in COVID-19. Data came from immunoSEQ multiplex PCR; TCRdb stores just in-frame clones and leaves some out. The repertoire holds 250,000 or so clones, with around 89% as singletons. The specimen sequenced was PBMCs or T cells enriched from blood (not recorded which). The origin of the receptors is a man aged 40-49 years who had recovered from COVID-19. Each CDR3 is given with its conserved first and last residue. Each record gives: D gene, CDR3 length, V gene, J gene, CDR3 DNA, CDR3 protein. A D gene is named only where the DNA matches it firmly.

d_call: -; cdr3_length: 16; v_call: TRBV27; j_call: TRBJ1-5; cdr3_nt: TGTGCCAGCAGTTTAAGGTCAGGCAATAGCAATCAGCCCCAGCATTTT; cdr3_aa: CASSLRSGNSNQPQHF
d_call: -; cdr3_length: 18; v_call: TRBV10-1; j_call: TRBJ2-1; cdr3_nt: TGCGCCAGCAGTGTCTCAGGGATTGGTGGGGCCCAATACAATGAGCAGTTCTTC; cdr3_aa: CASSVSGIGGAQYNEQFF
d_call: TRBD2; cdr3_length: 15; v_call: TRBV7-9; j_call: TRBJ2-3; cdr3_nt: TGTGCCAGCAGCCCGAGGTGGGGGGGGACTGATACGCAGTATTTT; cdr3_aa: CASSPRWGGTDTQYF
d_call: TRBD2; cdr3_length: 16; v_call: TRBV24-1; j_call: TRBJ2-2; cdr3_nt: TGTGCCACCAGCCCCGTGGGCGGGAGGGCCTTCGGGGAGCTGTTTTTT; cdr3_aa: CATSPVGGRAFGELFF
d_call: -; cdr3_length: 13; v_call: TRBV28; j_call: TRBJ2-7; cdr3_nt: TGTGCCAGCAGTATTGGCACCTCCTACGAGCAGTACTTC; cdr3_aa: CASSIGTSYEQYF
d_call: -; cdr3_length: 14; v_call: TRBV6-5; j_call: TRBJ2-3; cdr3_nt: TGTGCCAGCAAGGTGGTAGCTGGCACAGATACGCAGTATTTT; cdr3_aa: CASKVVAGTDTQYF
d_call: TRBD2; cdr3_length: 16; v_call: TRBV9; j_call: TRBJ2-7; cdr3_nt: TGTGCCAGCAGCGCAGAGGGGGGACTAGCGGTTTACGAGCAGTACTTC; cdr3_aa: CASSAEGGLAVYEQYF
d_call: -; cdr3_length: 15; v_call: TRBV7-6; j_call: TRBJ2-7; cdr3_nt: TGTGCCAGCAGCTTATTCGGCGGGAACAACTACGAGCAGTACTTC; cdr3_aa: CASSLFGGNNYEQYF
d_call: -; cdr3_length: 16; v_call: TRBV28; j_call: TRBJ1-4; cdr3_nt: TGTGCCAGCAGTCTAATAGTCCCTTCAACTAATGAAAAACTGTTTTTT; cdr3_aa: CASSLIVPSTNEKLFF
d_call: -; cdr3_length: 16; v_call: TRBV4-2; j_call: TRBJ1-3; cdr3_nt: TGTGCCAGCAGCCGACCGGCCGGAGGCTCTGGAAACACCATATATTTT; cdr3_aa: CASSRPAGGSGNTIYF
d_call: -; cdr3_length: 17; v_call: TRBV4-3; j_call: TRBJ1-3; cdr3_nt: TGCGCCAGCAGCCAGGGGGAAGCGGAGGGATGGAGAAACACCATATATTTT; cdr3_aa: CASSQGEAEGWRNTIYF
d_call: -; cdr3_length: 14; v_call: TRBV9; j_call: TRBJ2-1; cdr3_nt: TGTGCCAGCAGCGTAGGTCCCCAACAGAATGAGCAGTTCTTC; cdr3_aa: CASSVGPQQNEQFF
d_call: -; cdr3_length: 16; v_call: TRBV19; j_call: TRBJ1-6; cdr3_nt: TGTGCCAGTAGCTACAATCGAGGCTCCTATAATTCACCCCTCCACTTT; cdr3_aa: CASSYNRGSYNSPLHF
d_call: TRBD1; cdr3_length: 15; v_call: TRBV4-1; j_call: TRBJ1-1; cdr3_nt: TGCGCCAGCAGCCAAGATCGCGGCAGGGGGACTGAAGCTTTCTTT; cdr3_aa: CASSQDRGRGTEAFF
d_call: -; cdr3_length: 18; v_call: TRBV5-4; j_call: TRBJ2-4; cdr3_nt: TGTGCCAGCAGCTTGATTGGCGGCAGCACAAAACCAAAAAACATTCAGTACTTC; cdr3_aa: CASSLIGGSTKPKNIQYF
d_call: TRBD2; cdr3_length: 17; v_call: TRBV6-2/TRBV6-3; j_call: TRBJ2-1; cdr3_nt: TGTGCCAGCAGTTACCCTCTAGCGGGAGCCCTCTCGGATGAGCAGTTCTTC; cdr3_aa: CASSYPLAGALSDEQFF
d_call: -; cdr3_length: 17; v_call: TRBV5-8; j_call: TRBJ1-6; cdr3_nt: TGTGCCAGCGCGCCGAGTTACGGGAACTCCTATAATTCACCCCTCCACTTT; cdr3_aa: CASAPSYGNSYNSPLHF